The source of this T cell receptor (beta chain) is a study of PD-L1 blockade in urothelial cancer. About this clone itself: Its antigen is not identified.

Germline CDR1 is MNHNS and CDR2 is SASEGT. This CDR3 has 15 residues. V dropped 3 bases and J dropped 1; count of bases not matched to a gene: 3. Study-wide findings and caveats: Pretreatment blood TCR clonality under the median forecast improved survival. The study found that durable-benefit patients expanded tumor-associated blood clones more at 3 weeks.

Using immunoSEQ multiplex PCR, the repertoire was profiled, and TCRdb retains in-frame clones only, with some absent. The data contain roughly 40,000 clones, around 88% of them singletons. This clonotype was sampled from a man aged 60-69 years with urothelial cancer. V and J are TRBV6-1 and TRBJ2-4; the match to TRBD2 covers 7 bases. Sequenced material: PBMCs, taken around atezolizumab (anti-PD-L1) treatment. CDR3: CASSDFGGAKNIQYF. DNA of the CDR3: TGTGCCAGCAGTGATTTCGGGGGGGCCAAAAACATTCAGTACTTC.